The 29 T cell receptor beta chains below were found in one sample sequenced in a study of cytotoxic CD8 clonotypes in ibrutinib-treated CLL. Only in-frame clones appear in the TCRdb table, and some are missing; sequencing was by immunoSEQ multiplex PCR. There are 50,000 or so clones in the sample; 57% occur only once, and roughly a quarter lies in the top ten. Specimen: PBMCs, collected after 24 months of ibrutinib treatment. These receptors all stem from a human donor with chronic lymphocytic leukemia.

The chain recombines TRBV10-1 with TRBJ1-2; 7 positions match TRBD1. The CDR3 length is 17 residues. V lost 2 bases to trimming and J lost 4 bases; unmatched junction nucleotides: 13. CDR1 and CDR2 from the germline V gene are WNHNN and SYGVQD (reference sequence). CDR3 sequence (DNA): TGCGCCAGCAGTGAGGGGAGTAGGGGGCGGCGAGGCTATGGCTACACCTTC. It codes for CASSEGSRGRRGYGYTF.

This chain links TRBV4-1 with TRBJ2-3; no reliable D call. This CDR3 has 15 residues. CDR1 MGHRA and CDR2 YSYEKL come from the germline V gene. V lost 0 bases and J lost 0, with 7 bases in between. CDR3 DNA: TGCGCCAGCAGCCAAGAGCGGCAGAGCACAGATACGCAGTATTTT. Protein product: CASSQERQSTDTQYF.

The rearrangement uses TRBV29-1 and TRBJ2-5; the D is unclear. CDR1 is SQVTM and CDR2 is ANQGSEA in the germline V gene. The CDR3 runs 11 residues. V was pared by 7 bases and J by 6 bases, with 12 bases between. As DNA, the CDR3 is TGCAGCGCTGAGGTTCGGCAGACCCAGTACTTC. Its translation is CSAEVRQTQYF.

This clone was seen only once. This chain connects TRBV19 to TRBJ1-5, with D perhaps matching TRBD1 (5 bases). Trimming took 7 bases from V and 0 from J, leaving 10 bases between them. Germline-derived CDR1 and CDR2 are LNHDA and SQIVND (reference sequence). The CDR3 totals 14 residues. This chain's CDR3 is CASTRQFSNQPQHF. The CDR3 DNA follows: TGTGCCAGTACCCGACAGTTTAGCAATCAGCCCCAGCATTTT.

The DNA for the CDR3 is TGTGCCAGCAGCCAAGTTCCGGGATCCACTGAAGCTTTCTTT. Translation gives CASSQVPGSTEAFF. V is TRBV14 and J is TRBJ1-1; D call uncertain. The CDR3 has 14 residues. Per germline, CDR1 SGHDN and CDR2 FVKESK. The V gene lost 1 base and the J gene lost 4 bases, with 10 bases spanning the gap.

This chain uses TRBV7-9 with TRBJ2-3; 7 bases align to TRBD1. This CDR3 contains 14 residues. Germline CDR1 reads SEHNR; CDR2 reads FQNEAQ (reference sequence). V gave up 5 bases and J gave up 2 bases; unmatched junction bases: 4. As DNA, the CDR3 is TGTGCCAGCAGCCGCACAGGGGCCACAGATACGCAGTATTTT. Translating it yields CASSRTGATDTQYF.

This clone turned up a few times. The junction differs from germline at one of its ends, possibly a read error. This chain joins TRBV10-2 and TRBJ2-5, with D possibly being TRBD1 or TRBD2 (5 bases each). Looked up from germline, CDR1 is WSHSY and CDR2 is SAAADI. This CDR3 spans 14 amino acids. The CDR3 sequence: CASTEGQGGETQYF. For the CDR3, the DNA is TGCGCCAGCACTGAGGGGCAGGGTGGAGAGACCCAGTACTTC.

CDR3 sequence (DNA): TGTGCCAGCAGCCCCTCTACCGGACTAGCGGGATACAATGAGCAGTTCTTC. Its protein product is CASSPSTGLAGYNEQFF. The chain carries TRBV7-8 and TRBJ2-1; 12 bases fit TRBD2. The CDR3 runs to 17 residues. Trimming cost V 5 bases and J 4 bases; bases outside gene matches: 9. The germline CDR1 and CDR2 sequences are SGHVS and FQNEAQ.

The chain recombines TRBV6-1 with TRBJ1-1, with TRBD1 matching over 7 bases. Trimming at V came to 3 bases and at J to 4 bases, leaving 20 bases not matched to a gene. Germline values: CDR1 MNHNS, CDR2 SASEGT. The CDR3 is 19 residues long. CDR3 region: CASSDPSFGQARGGTEAFF. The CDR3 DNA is TGTGCCAGCAGTGATCCCTCCTTCGGACAGGCCCGGGGCGGCACTGAAGCTTTCTTT.

This CDR3 reads CASSPSSGALTDTQYF. As DNA, the CDR3 is TGTGCCAGCAGTCCATCTAGCGGGGCTCTCACAGATACGCAGTATTTT. V and J are TRBV27 and TRBJ2-3, with 9 bases aligning to TRBD2. The CDR3 runs 16 residues. V gave up 5 bases and J gave up 2 bases; unmatched junction bases: 8. Per germline, CDR1 MNHEY and CDR2 SMNVEV (reference sequence).

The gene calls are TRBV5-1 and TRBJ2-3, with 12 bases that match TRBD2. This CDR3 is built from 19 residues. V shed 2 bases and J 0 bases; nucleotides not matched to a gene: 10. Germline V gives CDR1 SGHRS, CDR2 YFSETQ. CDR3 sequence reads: CASSLSLAGGRKSTDTQYF. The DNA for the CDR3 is TGCGCCAGCAGCTTATCCCTAGCGGGGGGGCGAAAGAGCACAGATACGCAGTATTTT. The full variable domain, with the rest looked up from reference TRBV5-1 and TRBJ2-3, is KAGVTQTPRYLIKTRGQQVTLSCSPISGHRSVSWYQQTPGQGLQFLFEYFSETQRNKGNFPGRFSGRQFSNSRSEMNVSTLELGDSALYLCASSLSLAGGRKSTDTQYFGPGTRLTVL.

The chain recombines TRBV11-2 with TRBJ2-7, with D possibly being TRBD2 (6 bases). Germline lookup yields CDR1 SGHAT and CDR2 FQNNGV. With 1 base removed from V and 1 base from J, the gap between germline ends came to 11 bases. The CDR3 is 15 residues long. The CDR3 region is CASSLGSGRSYEQYF. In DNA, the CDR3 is TGTGCCAGCAGCTTAGGATCAGGGAGGTCCTACGAGCAGTACTTC.

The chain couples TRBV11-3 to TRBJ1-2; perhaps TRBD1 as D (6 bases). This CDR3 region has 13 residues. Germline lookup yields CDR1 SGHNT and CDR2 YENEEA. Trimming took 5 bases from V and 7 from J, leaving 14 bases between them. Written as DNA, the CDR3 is TGTGCCAGCAGCCACCAGGGGCCGCGTGGCTACACCTTC. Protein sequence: CASSHQGPRGYTF.

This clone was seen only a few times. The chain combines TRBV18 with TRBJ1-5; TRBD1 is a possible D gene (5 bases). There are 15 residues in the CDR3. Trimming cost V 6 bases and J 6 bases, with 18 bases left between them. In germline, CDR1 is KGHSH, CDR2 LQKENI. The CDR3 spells CASSPPHPGGQPQHF. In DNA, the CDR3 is TGTGCCAGCTCCCCCCCCCATCCGGGGGGTCAGCCCCAGCATTTT.

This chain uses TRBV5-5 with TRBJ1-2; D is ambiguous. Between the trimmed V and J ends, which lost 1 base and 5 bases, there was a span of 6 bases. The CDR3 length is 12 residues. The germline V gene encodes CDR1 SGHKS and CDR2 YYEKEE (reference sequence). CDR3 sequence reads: CASSLRGYGYTF. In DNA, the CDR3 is TGTGCCAGCAGCTTGAGAGGGTATGGCTACACCTTC.

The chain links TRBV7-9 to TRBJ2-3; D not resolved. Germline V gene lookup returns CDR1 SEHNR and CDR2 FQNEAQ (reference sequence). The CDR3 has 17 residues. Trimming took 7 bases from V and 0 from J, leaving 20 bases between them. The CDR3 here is CASTDPPTAGSTDTQYF. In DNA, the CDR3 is TGTGCCAGCACCGATCCGCCAACGGCAGGTAGCACAGATACGCAGTATTTT.

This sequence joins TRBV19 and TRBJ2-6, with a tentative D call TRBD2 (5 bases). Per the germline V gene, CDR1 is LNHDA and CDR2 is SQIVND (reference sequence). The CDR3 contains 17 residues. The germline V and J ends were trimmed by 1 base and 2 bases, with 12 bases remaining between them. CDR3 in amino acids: CASSIGGNSPGANVLTF. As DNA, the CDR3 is TGTGCCAGTAGTATAGGAGGGAATAGTCCTGGGGCCAACGTCCTGACTTTC.

The CDR3 reads CASSRLVEETQYF. In DNA, the CDR3 is TGTGCCAGCTCCCGGCTAGTTGAAGAGACCCAGTACTTC. V and J are TRBV11-2 and TRBJ2-5, with D unclear. The CDR3 length is 13 residues. CDR1 is SGHAT, CDR2 FQNNGV, per germline. V lost 8 bases to trimming and J lost 3 bases, with 13 bases between them.

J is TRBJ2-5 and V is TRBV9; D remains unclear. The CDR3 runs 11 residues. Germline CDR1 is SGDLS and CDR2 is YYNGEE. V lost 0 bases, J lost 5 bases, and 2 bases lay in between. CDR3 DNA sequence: TGTGCCAGCAGCGTAGAGGAGACCCAGTACTTC. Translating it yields CASSVEETQYF.

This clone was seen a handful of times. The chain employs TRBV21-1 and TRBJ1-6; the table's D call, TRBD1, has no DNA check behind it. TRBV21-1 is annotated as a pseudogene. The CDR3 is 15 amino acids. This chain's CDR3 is CASSPRTGPISPLHF. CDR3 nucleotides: TGTGCCAGCAGCCCCCGGACAGGGCCAATTTCACCCCTCCACTTT.

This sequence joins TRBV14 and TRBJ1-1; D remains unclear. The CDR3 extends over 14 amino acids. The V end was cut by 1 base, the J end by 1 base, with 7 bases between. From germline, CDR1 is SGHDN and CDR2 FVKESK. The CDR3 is CASSQGRANTEAFF. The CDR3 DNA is TGTGCCAGCAGCCAAGGGAGGGCGAACACTGAAGCTTTCTTT.

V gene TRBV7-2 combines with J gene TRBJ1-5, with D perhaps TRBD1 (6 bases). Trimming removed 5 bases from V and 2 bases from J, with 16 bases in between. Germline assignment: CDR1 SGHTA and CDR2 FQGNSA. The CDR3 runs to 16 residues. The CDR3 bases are TGTGCCAGCAGCCTAGGGGGGGATTGGCGCAATCAGCCCCAGCATTTT. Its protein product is CASSLGGDWRNQPQHF. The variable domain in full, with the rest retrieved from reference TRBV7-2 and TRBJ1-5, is GAGVSQSPSNKVTEKGKDVELRCDPISGHTALYWYRQSLGQGLEFLIYFQGNSAPDKSGLPSDRFSAERTGGSVSTLTIQRTQQEDSAVYLCASSLGGDWRNQPQHFGDGTRLSIL.

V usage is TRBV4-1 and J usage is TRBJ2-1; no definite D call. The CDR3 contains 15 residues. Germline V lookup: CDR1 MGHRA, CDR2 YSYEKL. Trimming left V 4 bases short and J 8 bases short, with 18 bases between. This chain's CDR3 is CASSLEIYPFHEQFF. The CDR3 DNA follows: TGCGCCAGCAGCCTCGAAATCTACCCCTTCCATGAGCAGTTCTTC.

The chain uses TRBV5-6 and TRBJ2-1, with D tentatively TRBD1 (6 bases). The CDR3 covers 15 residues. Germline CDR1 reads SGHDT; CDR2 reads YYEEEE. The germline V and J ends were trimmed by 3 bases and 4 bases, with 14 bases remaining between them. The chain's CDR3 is CASSSQGNPYNEQFF. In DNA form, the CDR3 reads TGTGCCAGCAGCTCACAGGGAAACCCTTACAATGAGCAGTTCTTC.

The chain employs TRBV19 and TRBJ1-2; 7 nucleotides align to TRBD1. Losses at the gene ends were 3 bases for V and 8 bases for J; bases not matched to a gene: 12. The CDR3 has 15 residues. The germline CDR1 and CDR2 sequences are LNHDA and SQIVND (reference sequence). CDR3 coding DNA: TGTGCCAGTAGTATGTTCGGACAGGCTGGAGGAGGCTACACCTTC. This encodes CASSMFGQAGGGYTF.

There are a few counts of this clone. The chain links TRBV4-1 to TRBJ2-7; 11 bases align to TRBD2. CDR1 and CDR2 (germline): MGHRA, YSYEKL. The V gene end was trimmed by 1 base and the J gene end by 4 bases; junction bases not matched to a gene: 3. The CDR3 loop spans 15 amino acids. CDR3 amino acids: CASSQGGLAEYEQYF. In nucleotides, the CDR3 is TGCGCCAGCAGCCAAGGGGGACTAGCGGAATACGAGCAGTACTTC.

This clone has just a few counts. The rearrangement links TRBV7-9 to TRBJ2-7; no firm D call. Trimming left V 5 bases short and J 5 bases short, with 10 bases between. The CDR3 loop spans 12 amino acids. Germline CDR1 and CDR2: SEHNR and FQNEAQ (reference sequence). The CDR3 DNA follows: TGTGCCAGCAGCCTGGGCTGGGACGAGCAGTACTTC. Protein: CASSLGWDEQYF.

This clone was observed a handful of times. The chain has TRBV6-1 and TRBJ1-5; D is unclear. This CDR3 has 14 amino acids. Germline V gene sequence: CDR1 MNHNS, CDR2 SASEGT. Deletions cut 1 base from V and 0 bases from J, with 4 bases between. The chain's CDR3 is CASSEGYSNQPQHF. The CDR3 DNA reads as TGTGCCAGCAGTGAAGGATATAGCAATCAGCCCCAGCATTTT.

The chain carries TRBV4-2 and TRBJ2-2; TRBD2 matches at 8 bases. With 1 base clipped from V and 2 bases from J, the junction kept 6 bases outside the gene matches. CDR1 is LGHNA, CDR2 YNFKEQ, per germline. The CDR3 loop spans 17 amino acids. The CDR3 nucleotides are TGTGCCAGCAGCCAAGGGTTGCGGGGGGCCAACACCGGGGAGCTGTTTTTT. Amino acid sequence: CASSQGLRGANTGELFF.